This TCR beta chain is from a study of blood T cells in healthy people across ages. The use of a sample-barcoded 5' primer and a J-beta primer mix characterized a second PCR of about 7 to 12 cycles. One entry per CDR3 protein, called by TCRdb with MiXCR from the 5' RACE reads. The data contain roughly 800,000 distinct CDR3 sequences, roughly 25% of them singletons. This clonotype has only one observation. The CDR3 sequence is 14 residues long. V was clipped by 6 bases and J by 8 bases; unmatched bases: 11. These same data were also listed under a study on T cells of mothers and their children. From that paper: Samples were obtained from a few healthy Caucasian mothers and their six children. The TCR beta CDR3 read count exceeded 8 million for each mother and was approximately 3 million for each child.

The clonotype comes from a boy younger than 18 in good health. The gene calls are TRBV12-3 or TRBV12-4 and TRBJ1-2, with 8 nucleotides matching TRBD1. The source material was blood. In DNA, the CDR3 is TGTGCCAGCAGCCCCTCGACAGGGGCGCGCGGCTACACCTTC. Amino acids: CASSPSTGARGYTF.